Following are 5 T cell receptor beta chains from one sample sequenced in a study of blood T cell repertoires in COVID-19. The repertoire was sequenced with immunoSEQ multiplex PCR; TCRdb's copy has only in-frame clones and lacks some. This sample has around 58,000 clones, with 65% to 90% found just once. The sample taken for sequencing was peripheral blood. Every receptor here comes from a human donor in a cohort sampled during active COVID-19.

V gene TRBV6-2 or TRBV6-3 combines with J gene TRBJ2-7, with D possibly being TRBD1 (6 bases). The V gene lost 1 base and the J gene lost 2 bases, with 6 bases spanning the gap. The germline V gene encodes CDR1 MNHEY and CDR2 SVGEGT. This CDR3 region has 13 residues. The CDR3 spells CASSYWTAYEQYF. CDR3 bases: TGTGCCAGCAGTTACTGGACAGCCTACGAGCAGTACTTC.

The chain's CDR3 is CASSLGGGGPYNEQFF. CDR3 coding DNA: TGCGCCAGCAGCTTGGGGGGCGGGGGACCCTACAATGAGCAGTTCTTC. The V and J genes are TRBV5-1 and TRBJ2-1, with 7 bases lining up with TRBD2. Unmatched junction bases numbered 5, after V lost 0 bases and J lost 2 bases. The germline gives CDR1 SGHRS, CDR2 YFSETQ. This CDR3 comprises 16 residues.

This chain links TRBV9 with TRBJ1-1, with TRBD1 matching 7 bases. The germline gives CDR1 SGDLS, CDR2 YYNGEE. Trimming cost V 0 bases and J 7 bases; bases outside gene matches: 9. CDR3 length equals 15 residues. CDR3: CASSVAPTGSREAFF. In DNA, the CDR3 is TGTGCCAGCAGCGTAGCTCCGACAGGGTCACGTGAAGCTTTCTTT.

This rearrangement joins TRBV3-1 (or the pseudogene TRBV3-2) to TRBJ2-2; tentative D call: TRBD2 (6 bases). Germline V CDR1 and CDR2: LGHDT, YNNKEL (reference sequence). Trimming removed 6 bases from V and 3 bases from J, with 14 bases in between. This CDR3 has 15 residues. CDR3 in amino acids: CASRLFAGHTGELFF. The CDR3 coding sequence is TGTGCCAGCAGGCTTTTTGCGGGGCACACCGGGGAGCTGTTTTTT.

This sequence joins TRBV18 and TRBJ2-2, with D perhaps matching TRBD1 (6 bases). The CDR3 consists of 15 residues. V gave up 5 bases and J gave up 1 base, with 11 bases separating them. The germline CDR1 and CDR2 sequences are KGHSH and LQKENI. This chain's CDR3 is CASSSGHLNTGELFF. CDR3 nucleotide sequence: TGTGCCAGCTCATCGGGACACTTGAACACCGGGGAGCTGTTTTTT. The full variable domain, in which reference TRBV18 and TRBJ2-2 provide the parts outside the CDR3, is NAGVMQNPRHLVRRRGQEARLRCSPMKGHSHVYWYRQLPEEGLKFMVYLQKENIIDESGMPKERFSAEFPKEGPSILRIQQVVRGDSAAYFCASSSGHLNTGELFFGEGSRLTVL.